This entry describes one T cell receptor beta chain. Its antigen is not known. An end of the junction does not agree with germline; a read error may underlie this. The data were obtained in a study of PD-1 blockade in classical Hodgkin lymphoma. Study-level background: Treatment was intravenous nivolumab, 3 mg/kg every 2 weeks, until progression. The study's findings and limits: Healthy donors were reported to have higher baseline TCR diversity than newly diagnosed patients. Patients with a complete response exhibited baseline diversity comparable to newly diagnosed patients.

Clones were sequenced by immunoSEQ multiplex PCR, and TCRdb holds only the in-frame ones, with some missing. The table lists 45,000 to 55,000 clones, 81% of them singletons. Each patient experienced a relapse that followed autologous stem cell transplantation, and brentuximab vedotin exposure varied. Per the germline V gene, CDR1 is SQVTM and CDR2 is ANQGSEA. The CDR3 totals 15 residues. The receptor's source is a human donor with classical Hodgkin lymphoma. The starting material was peripheral blood mononuclear cells (PBMCs), obtained at baseline. The rearrangement links TRBV29-1 to TRBJ2-1, with D tentatively TRBD1 (6 bases). The CDR3 loop reads CSIEGYRVSYNEQFF. DNA of the CDR3: TGCAGCATTGAAGGGTACAGGGTTTCCTACAATGAGCAGTTCTTC.